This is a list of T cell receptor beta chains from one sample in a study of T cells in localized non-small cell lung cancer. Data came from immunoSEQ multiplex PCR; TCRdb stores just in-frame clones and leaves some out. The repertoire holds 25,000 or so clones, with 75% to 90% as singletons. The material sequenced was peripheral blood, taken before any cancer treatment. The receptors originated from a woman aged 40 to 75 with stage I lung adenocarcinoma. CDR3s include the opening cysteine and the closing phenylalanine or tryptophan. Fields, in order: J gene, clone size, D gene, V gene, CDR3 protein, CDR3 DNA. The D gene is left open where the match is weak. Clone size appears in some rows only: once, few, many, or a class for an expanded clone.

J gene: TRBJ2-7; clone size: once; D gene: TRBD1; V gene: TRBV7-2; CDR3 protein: CASSSDREVQEQYF; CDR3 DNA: TGTGCCAGCAGCTCGGACAGGGAAGTACAAGAGCAGTACTTC
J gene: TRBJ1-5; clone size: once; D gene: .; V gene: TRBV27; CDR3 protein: CASSLGAFGQPQHF; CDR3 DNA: TGTGCCAGCAGTTTAGGGGCTTTTGGACAGCCCCAGCATTTT
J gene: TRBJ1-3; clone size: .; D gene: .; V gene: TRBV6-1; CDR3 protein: CASSSGLFGNTIYF; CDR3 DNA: TGTGCCAGCAGTTCGGGCCTATTCGGAAACACCATATATTTT
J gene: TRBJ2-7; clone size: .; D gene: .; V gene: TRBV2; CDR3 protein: CASTTGGLEQYF; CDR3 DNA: TGTGCCAGCACCACGGGGGGCCTCGAGCAGTACTTC
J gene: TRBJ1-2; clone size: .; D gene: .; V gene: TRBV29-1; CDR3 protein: CSVETGADYGYTF; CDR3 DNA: TGCAGCGTCGAGACAGGAGCTGACTATGGCTACACCTTC
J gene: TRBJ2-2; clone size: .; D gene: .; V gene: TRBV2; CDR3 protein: CASSVGAANTGELFF; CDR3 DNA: TGTGCCAGCAGCGTGGGCGCCGCGAACACCGGGGAGCTGTTTTTT
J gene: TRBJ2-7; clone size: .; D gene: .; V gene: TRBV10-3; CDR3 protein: CAISDRGYEQYF; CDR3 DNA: TGTGCCATCAGTGATAGGGGTTACGAGCAGTACTTC
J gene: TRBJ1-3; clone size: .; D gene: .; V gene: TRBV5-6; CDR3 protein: CASSWGPPGAGNTIYF; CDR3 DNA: TGTGCCAGCAGCTGGGGGCCACCCGGGGCGGGAAACACCATATATTTT
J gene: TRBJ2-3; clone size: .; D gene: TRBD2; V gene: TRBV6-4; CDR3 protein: CASSEASGADTQYF; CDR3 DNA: TGTGCCAGCAGTGAGGCTAGCGGGGCAGATACGCAGTATTTT
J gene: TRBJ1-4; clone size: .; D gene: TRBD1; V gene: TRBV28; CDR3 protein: CASRPITGTGGLSEKLFF; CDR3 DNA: TGTGCCAGCAGACCCATTACCGGGACAGGGGGCTTAAGTGAAAAACTGTTTTTT
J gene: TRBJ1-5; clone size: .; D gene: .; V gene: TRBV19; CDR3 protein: CASRWGVSNQPQHF; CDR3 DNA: TGTGCCAGTAGATGGGGCGTTAGCAATCAGCCCCAGCATTTT
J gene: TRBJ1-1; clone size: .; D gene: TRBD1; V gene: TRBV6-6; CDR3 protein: CASSYSGTGRNTEAFF; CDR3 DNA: TGTGCCAGCAGTTACTCGGGGACAGGCCGGAACACTGAAGCTTTCTTT
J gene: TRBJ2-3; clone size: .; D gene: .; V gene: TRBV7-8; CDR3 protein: CASSLASGWDTQYF; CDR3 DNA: TGTGCCAGCAGCTTAGCCTCAGGGTGGGATACGCAGTATTTT
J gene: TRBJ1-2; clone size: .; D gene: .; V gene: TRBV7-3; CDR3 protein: CASSLSPGEGYGYTF; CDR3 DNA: TGTGCCAGCAGCTTATCCCCAGGGGAAGGGTATGGCTACACCTTC
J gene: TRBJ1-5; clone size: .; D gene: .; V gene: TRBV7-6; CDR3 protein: CASSPSWDQPQHF; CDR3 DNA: TGTGCCAGCAGCCCATCCTGGGATCAGCCCCAGCATTTT
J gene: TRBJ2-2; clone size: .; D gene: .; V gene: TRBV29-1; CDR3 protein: CSVFRGGDGELFF; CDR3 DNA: TGCAGCGTATTCAGGGGTGGAGACGGGGAGCTGTTTTTT
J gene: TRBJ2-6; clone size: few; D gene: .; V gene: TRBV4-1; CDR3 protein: CASSQDSSGANVLTF; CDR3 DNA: TGCGCCAGCAGCCAAGATAGTTCTGGGGCCAACGTCCTGACTTTC
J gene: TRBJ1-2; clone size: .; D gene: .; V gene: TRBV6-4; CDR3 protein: CASSDGTPGGYTF; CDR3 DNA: TGTGCCAGCAGTGACGGGACCCCGGGGGGCTACACCTTC
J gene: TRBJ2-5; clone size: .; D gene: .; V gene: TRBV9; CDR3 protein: CASSGRDKRETQYF; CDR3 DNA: TGTGCCAGCAGCGGTCGGGACAAAAGAGAGACCCAGTACTTC
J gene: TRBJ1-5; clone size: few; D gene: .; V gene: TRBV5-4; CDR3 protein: CASSLEPSRQPQHF; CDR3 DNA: TGTGCCAGCAGCTTGGAACCGAGCCGTCAGCCCCAGCATTTT
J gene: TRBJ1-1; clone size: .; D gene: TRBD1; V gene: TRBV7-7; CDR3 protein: CASSSGQGTEAFF; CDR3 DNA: TGTGCCAGCAGCTCGGGACAGGGAACTGAAGCTTTCTTT
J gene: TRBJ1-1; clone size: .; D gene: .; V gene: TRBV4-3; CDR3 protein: CASSHVVNTEAFF; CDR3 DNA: TGCGCCAGCAGCCATGTGGTTAACACTGAAGCTTTCTTT
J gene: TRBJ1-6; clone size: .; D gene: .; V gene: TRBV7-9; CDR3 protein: CASSLGSQVNSPLHF; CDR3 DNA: TGTGCCAGCAGCTTAGGTTCCCAGGTTAATTCACCCCTCCACTTT
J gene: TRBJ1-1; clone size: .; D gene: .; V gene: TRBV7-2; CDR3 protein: CASSPWQNTEAFF; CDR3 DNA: TGTGCCAGCAGCCCCTGGCAGAACACTGAAGCTTTCTTT
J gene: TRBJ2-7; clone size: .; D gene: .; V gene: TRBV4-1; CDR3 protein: CASSQGRASYEQYF; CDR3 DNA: TGCGCCAGCAGCCAAGGACGCGCGTCCTACGAGCAGTACTTC
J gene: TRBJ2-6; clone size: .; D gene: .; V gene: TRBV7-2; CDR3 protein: CASSLEATGANVLTF; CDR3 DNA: TGTGCCAGCAGCTTAGAGGCAACTGGGGCCAACGTCCTGACTTTC
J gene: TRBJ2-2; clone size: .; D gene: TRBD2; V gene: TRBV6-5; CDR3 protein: CASRPLAGGTGELFF; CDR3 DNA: TGTGCCAGCAGACCCTTAGCGGGGGGTACCGGGGAGCTGTTTTTT
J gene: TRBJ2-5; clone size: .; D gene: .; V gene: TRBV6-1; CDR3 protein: CASSEASGVGETQYF; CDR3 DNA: TGTGCCAGCAGTGAAGCATCGGGAGTTGGGGAGACCCAGTACTTC
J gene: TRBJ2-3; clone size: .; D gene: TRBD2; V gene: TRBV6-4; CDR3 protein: CASSPSSGGATDTQYF; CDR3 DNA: TGTGCCAGCAGCCCCTCAAGCGGGGGGGCGACAGATACGCAGTATTTT
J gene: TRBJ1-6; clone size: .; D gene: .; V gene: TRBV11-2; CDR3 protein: CASSLDRWVPGSPLHF; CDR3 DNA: TGTGCCAGCAGCTTAGATCGTTGGGTTCCGGGTTCACCCCTCCACTTT
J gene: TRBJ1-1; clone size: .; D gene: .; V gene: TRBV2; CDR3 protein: CASRPAWGTEAFF; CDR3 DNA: TGTGCCAGCAGGCCCGCTTGGGGCACTGAAGCTTTCTTT
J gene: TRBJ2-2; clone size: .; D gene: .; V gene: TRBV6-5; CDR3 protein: CASSYVYTGELFF; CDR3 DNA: TGTGCCAGCAGTTACGTATACACCGGGGAGCTGTTTTTT
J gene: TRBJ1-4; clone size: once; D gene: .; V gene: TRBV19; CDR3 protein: CASRPGGQYEKLFF; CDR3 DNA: TGTGCCAGTAGGCCGGGGGGCCAATACGAAAAACTGTTTTTT
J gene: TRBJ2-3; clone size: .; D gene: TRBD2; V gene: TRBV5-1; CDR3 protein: CASAPGGGYTQYF; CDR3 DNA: TGCGCCAGCGCACCCGGGGGAGGGTATACGCAGTATTTT
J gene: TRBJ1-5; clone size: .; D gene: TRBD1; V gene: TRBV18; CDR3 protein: CASSLTQGRDQPQHF; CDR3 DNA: TGTGCCAGCTCATTAACACAGGGGAGAGATCAGCCCCAGCATTTT
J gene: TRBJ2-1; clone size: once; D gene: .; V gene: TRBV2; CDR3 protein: CASSENWLEQFF; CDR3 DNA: TGTGCCAGCAGTGAGAATTGGCTAGAGCAGTTCTTC
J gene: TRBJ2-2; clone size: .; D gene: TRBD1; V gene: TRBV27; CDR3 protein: CASSIRKMTGAGTGELFF; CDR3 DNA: TGTGCCAGCAGTATAAGAAAAATGACAGGGGCGGGCACCGGGGAGCTGTTTTTT
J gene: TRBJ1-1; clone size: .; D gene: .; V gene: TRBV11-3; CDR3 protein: CASSLGLNTEAFF; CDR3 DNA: TGTGCCAGCAGCCTGGGTCTCAACACTGAAGCTTTCTTT
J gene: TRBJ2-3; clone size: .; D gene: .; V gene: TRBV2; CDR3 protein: CASSDRSGTSTDTQYF; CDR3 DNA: TGTGCCAGCAGTGATCGGTCGGGTACTAGCACAGATACGCAGTATTTT
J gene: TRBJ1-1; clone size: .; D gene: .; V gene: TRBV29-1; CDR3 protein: CSGRTGLNTEAFF; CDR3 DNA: TGCAGCGGCCGGACGGGACTTAACACTGAAGCTTTCTTT